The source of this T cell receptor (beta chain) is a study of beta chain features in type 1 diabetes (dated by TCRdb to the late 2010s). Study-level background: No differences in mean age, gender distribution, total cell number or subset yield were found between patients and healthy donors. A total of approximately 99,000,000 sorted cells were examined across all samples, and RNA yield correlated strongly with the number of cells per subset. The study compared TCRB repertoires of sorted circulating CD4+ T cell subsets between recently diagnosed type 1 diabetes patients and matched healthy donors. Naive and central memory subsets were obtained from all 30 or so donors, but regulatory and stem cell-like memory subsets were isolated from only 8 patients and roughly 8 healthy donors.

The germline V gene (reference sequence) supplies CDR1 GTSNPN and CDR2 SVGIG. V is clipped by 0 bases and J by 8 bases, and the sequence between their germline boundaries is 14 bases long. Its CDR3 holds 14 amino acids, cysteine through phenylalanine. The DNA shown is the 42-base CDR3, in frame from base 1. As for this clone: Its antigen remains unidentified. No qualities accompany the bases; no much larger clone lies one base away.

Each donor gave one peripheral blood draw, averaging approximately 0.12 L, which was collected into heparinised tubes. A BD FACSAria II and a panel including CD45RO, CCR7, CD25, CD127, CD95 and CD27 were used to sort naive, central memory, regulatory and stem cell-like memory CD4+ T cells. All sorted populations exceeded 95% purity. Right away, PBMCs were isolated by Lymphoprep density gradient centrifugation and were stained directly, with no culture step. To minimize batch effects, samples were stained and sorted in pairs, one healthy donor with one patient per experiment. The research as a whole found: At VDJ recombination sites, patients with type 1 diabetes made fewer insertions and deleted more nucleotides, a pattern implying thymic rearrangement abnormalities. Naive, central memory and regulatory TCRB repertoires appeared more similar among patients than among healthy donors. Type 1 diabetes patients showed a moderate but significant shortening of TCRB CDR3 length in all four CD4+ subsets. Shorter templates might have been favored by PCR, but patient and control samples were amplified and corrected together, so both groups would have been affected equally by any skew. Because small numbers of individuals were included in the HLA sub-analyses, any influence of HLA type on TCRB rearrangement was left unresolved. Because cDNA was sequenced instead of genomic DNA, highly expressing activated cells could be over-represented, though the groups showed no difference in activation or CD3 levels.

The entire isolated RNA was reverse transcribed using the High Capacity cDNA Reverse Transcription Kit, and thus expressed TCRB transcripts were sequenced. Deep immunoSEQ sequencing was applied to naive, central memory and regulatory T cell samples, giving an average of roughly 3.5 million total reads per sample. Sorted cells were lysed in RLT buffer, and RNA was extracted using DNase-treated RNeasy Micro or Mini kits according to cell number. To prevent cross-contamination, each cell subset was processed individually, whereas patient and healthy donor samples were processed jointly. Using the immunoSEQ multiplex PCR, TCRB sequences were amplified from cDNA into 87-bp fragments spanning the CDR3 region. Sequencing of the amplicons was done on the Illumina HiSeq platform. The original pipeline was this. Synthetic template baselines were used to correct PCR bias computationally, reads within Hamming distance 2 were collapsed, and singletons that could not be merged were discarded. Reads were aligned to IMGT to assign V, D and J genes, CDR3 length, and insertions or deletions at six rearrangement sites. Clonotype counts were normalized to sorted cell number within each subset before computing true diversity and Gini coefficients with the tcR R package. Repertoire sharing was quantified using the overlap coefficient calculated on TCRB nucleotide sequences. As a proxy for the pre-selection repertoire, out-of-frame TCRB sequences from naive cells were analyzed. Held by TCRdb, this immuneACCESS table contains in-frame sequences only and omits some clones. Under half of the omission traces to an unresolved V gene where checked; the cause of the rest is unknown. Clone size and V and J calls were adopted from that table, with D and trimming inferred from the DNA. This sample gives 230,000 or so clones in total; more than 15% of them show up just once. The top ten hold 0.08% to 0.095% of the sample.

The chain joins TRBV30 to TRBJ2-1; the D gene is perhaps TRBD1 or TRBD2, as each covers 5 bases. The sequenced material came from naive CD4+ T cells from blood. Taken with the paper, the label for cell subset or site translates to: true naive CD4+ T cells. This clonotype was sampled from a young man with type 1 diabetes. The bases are TGTGCCTGGAGTGTCCCTCAAGGGACGGATGAGCAGTTCTTC. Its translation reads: CAWSVPQGTDEQFF.